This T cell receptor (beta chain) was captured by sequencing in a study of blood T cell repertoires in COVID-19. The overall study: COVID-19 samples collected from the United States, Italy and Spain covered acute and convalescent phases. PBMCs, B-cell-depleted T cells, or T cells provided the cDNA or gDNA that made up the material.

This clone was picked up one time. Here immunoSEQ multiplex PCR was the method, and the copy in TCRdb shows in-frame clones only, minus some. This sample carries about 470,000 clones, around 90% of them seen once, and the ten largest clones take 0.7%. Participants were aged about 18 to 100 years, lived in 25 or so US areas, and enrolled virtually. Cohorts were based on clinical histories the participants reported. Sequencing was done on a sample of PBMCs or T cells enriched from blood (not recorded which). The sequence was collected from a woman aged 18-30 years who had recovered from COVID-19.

CDR3 region: CASSITGGRITEAFF. The CDR3 nucleotides are TGTGCCAGTAGTATAACCGGGGGGAGGATCACTGAAGCTTTCTTT. The J gene is TRBJ1-1, the V gene TRBV19, with D possibly TRBD1 on 5 matching bases. This CDR3 contains 15 residues. Germline CDR1 reads LNHDA; CDR2 reads SQIVND (reference sequence). V was cut by 2 bases and J by 4 bases, with 14 bases left in between.